Below are 8 T cell receptor beta chains sequenced from a single sample in a study of blood T cells in healthy people across ages. Using a J-beta primer mix together with a sample-barcoded 5' primer, a second PCR was run for about 6 to 12 cycles. TCRdb reprocessed the 5' RACE reads with MiXCR, giving one entry per CDR3 protein. Here the sample spans approximately 800,000 distinct CDR3 sequences, about a quarter being singletons. A further study also used this sample, focusing on T cells of mothers and their children.

Sequencing was done on a sample of blood. The receptors here all came from a boy younger than 18 in good health.

This clonotype was counted a few times. The V gene is TRBV10-1, the J gene TRBJ2-1, with 7 bases fitting TRBD2. The J call is doubtful: the DNA matches TRBJ2-5 better. This CDR3 is 18 amino acids long. Germline V gives CDR1 WNHNN, CDR2 SYGVQD (reference sequence). The CDR3 bases are TGCGCCAGCAGTCGCGGGGGAAGCGGGGCCCCTTTGATGGAGACCCAGTACTTC. Translating gives CASSRGGSGAPLMETQYF.

The CDR3 nucleotides are TGTGCCATCAGTGAGACCGGGACTAGCGGGGGGGCAGCGGCCCAGTACTTC. Amino acid sequence: CAISETGTSGGAAAQYF. The V call is TRBV10-3, the J call TRBJ2-5; 16 bases fit TRBD2. Per the germline V gene, CDR1 is ENHRY and CDR2 is SYGVKD. The CDR3 has 17 residues. With 2 bases clipped from V and 9 bases from J, the junction kept 9 bases outside the gene matches.

The chain employs TRBV29-1 and TRBJ2-7; D uncertain. CDR1 SQVTM and CDR2 ANQGSEA come from the germline V gene. The CDR3 covers 12 residues. The ends were cut back, 8 bases at V and 4 bases at J, with 15 bases in the middle. The chain's CDR3 is CSYKLGRYEQYF. CDR3 DNA: TGCAGCTATAAGCTGGGAAGATACGAGCAGTACTTC.

The V gene is TRBV21-1, the J gene TRBJ2-7; the D call in the table, TRBD1, was not verified against the DNA. TRBV21-1 is described as a pseudogene. The CDR3 is 16 amino acids. CDR3 sequence reads: CASSKSESARVYEQYF. DNA of the CDR3: TGTGCCAGCAGCAAAAGCGAGTCGGCCAGGGTGTACGAGCAGTACTTC.

This clonotype was seen a few times. The V gene is TRBV29-1, the J gene TRBJ1-4; D gene ambiguous. The V end lost 4 bases, the J end lost 0 bases, and 6 bases lay between the germline ends. The length of the CDR3 is 13 residues. The germline gives CDR1 SQVTM, CDR2 ANQGSEA. The CDR3 loop is CSVGQATNEKLFF. The CDR3 DNA sequence: TGCAGCGTTGGACAAGCAACTAATGAAAAACTGTTTTTT.

The chain couples TRBV14 to TRBJ2-7, with D maybe TRBD1 (6 bases). The germline CDR1 and CDR2 sequences are SGHDN and FVKESK. CDR3 length equals 15 residues. Between the trimmed V and J ends, which lost 3 bases and 0 bases, there was a span of 12 bases. For the CDR3, the DNA is TGTGCCAGCAGCCAGGGGGCTTGGAGCTCCTACGAGCAGTACTTC. As protein: CASSQGAWSSYEQYF.

This clonotype was seen a handful of times. The chain is built from TRBV5-1 and TRBJ1-4, with 9 positions matching TRBD1. Germline V lookup: CDR1 SGHRS, CDR2 YFSETQ. This CDR3 is 14 amino acids long. The V gene end was trimmed by 5 bases and the J gene end by 8 bases; junction bases not matched to a gene: 7. Here the CDR3 reads CASRPRQGDEKLFF. CDR3 DNA: TGCGCCAGCAGACCTAGACAGGGGGACGAAAAACTGTTTTTT.

The rearrangement links TRBV12-3 or TRBV12-4 to TRBJ2-5, with TRBD1 identical over 8 bases. V lost 6 bases and J lost 5; bases outside the gene matches: 5. The CDR3 sequence is 13 residues long. CDR3 DNA: TGTGCCAGCAGACGGGACAGGCGGGAGACCCAGTACTTC. This codes for CASRRDRRETQYF.